The 24 T cell receptor beta chains below all came from one sample that was sequenced in a study of metastatic and nonmetastatic thyroid tumors. TCRdb called clones again from the PCR reads with MiXCR. This table has 30,000 to 35,000 clones, about a fifth appearing once. All patients were untreated before thyroid surgery. Sequenced input: tumor tissue. The receptors derive from a male donor with papillary thyroid cancer or a benign thyroid nodule (not recorded which). Some clones in this sample may be carry-over from other donors' samples.

This clone was counted between two and nine times. No conserved phenylalanine or tryptophan ends this CDR3, so it is likely a read error. The V and J genes are TRBV7-9 and TRBJ2-5; no firm D call. The germline V gene has CDR1 SEHNR and CDR2 FQNEAQ (reference sequence). V was shortened by 5 bases and J by 4 bases, with 14 bases between the two germline ends. The CDR3 spans 14 residues. Here the CDR3 DNA reads TGTGCCAGCAGCCACGGTGGCAGGATAGAGACCCAGTACGTC. It is translated as CASSHGGRIETQYV.

This clone was seen more than once but under ten times. V usage is TRBV6-1 and J usage is TRBJ1-2; a weak D match, TRBD1 (5 bases). CDR3 size: 17 residues. With 0 bases removed from V and 7 bases from J, the gap between germline ends came to 21 bases. CDR1 MNHNS and CDR2 SASEGT come from the germline V gene. The CDR3: CASSEASGGGTIGGYTF. In DNA, the CDR3 is TGTGCCAGCAGTGAAGCGTCAGGTGGCGGGACTATTGGTGGCTACACCTTC.

With regard to this clone: The conserved phenylalanine or tryptophan normally closing the CDR3 is absent here, so this likely arose from a read error. The chain is built from TRBV9 and TRBJ2-3, with 11 bases identical to TRBD2. Per germline, CDR1 SGDLS and CDR2 YYNGEE. The ends lost 1 base at V and 2 bases at J; junction bases unmatched: 3. CDR3 size: 16 residues. The CDR3 nucleotides read TGTGCCAGCAGCGTAACTAGCGGGAGTGTCACAGATACGCAGTATTTG. Residues: CASSVTSGSVTDTQYL.

This clone occurred many times. The gene calls are TRBV18 and TRBJ1-1; possibly TRBD1 for D (5 bases). Germline CDR1 is KGHSH and CDR2 is LQKENI. The V gene lost 3 bases and the J gene lost 4 bases, with 9 bases spanning the gap. CDR3 length: 13 residues. The CDR3 nucleotides are TGTGCCAGCTCACCTGGGAGGGGCACTGAAGCTTTCTTT. This encodes CASSPGRGTEAFF.

In this sample, this clone turned up many times. The chain combines TRBV7-2 with TRBJ2-3, with TRBD2 matching 8 bases. Unmatched junction bases numbered 6, after V lost 3 bases and J lost 4 bases. The CDR3 sequence is 15 residues long. Germline V gene sequence: CDR1 SGHTA, CDR2 FQGNSA. CDR3 DNA: TGTGCCAGCAGCTTCGCTGGGACTAGAGCAGATACGCAGTATTTT. It is translated as CASSFAGTRADTQYF. The full variable domain, its missing parts supplied by reference TRBV7-2 and TRBJ2-3, is GAGVSQSPSNKVTEKGKDVELRCDPISGHTALYWYRQSLGQGLEFLIYFQGNSAPDKSGLPSDRFSAERTGGSVSTLTIQRTQQEDSAVYLCASSFAGTRADTQYFGPGTRLTVL.

This clone was picked up many times. The sample holds other DNA sequences that translate to the same CDR3. The genes are TRBV12-3 or TRBV12-4 and TRBJ1-6; 9 positions agree with TRBD1. Trimming at V came to 7 bases and at J to 9 bases, leaving 7 bases not matched to a gene. This CDR3 spans 14 amino acids. CDR3 sequence reads: CASTLQGAGSPLHF. The CDR3 DNA reads TGTGCCAGCACCTTACAGGGGGCTGGTTCACCCCTCCACTTT.

Only a few counts were recorded for this clone. One end of the junction varies from germline; a read error may be responsible. The chain is built from TRBV6-2 or TRBV6-3 and TRBJ2-1; 7 nucleotides line up with TRBD2. The germline CDR1 and CDR2 sequences are MNHEY and SVGEGT. The CDR3 spans 15 residues. As DNA, the CDR3 is TGTGCCAGCATATTAACCCTCAGCGGGATAAGTGAGCAGTTCTTT. Its translation: CASILTLSGISEQFF.

The CDR3 coding sequence is TGTGCCAGCAGCTTAGAGCAGGGGGCATTTATGGAGCAGTACTTC. As protein: CASSLEQGAFMEQYF. The chain couples TRBV7-9 to TRBJ2-7; 8 positions match TRBD1. The germline CDR1 and CDR2 sequences are SEHNR and FQNEAQ (reference sequence). V gave up 1 base and J gave up 7 bases; unmatched junction bases: 9. There are 15 residues in the CDR3.

V and J are TRBV10-2 and TRBJ2-1; TRBD2 matches 15 bases. The CDR3 runs to 15 residues. CDR1 is WSHSY, CDR2 SAAADI, per germline. With V trimmed by 5 bases and J by 10 bases, 6 bases remained unmatched. The CDR3 region has the DNA TGCGCCAGCAGTCCGGGACTAGCGGGGGGAGGGGAGCAGTTCTTC. It translates to CASSPGLAGGGEQFF.

This clone was seen repeatedly, ten times or more. V is TRBV7-8 and J is TRBJ2-7; 9 bases match TRBD2. CDR1 is SGHVS and CDR2 is FQNEAQ in the germline V gene. This CDR3 has 19 residues. V lost 5 bases and J lost 6; bases outside the gene matches: 23. The CDR3 protein is CASSPAPSRLREGLAEQYF. CDR3 coding DNA: TGTGCCAGCAGCCCAGCCCCCAGTCGTTTGCGGGAGGGCCTCGCCGAGCAGTACTTC.

This clone showed up many times. The rearrangement links TRBV4-1 to TRBJ2-7; 13 bases are a match to TRBD2. Germline CDR1 and CDR2: MGHRA and YSYEKL. CDR3 size: 14 residues. Trimming took 5 bases from V and 5 from J; bases not matched to a gene: 3. CDR3 DNA: TGCGCCAGCAGCGCCGGGACTAGCGGGAACGAGCAGTACTTC. Its protein product is CASSAGTSGNEQYF.

This clone was recorded at least ten times. A much bigger clone sits one base away, suggesting this may be a read error. The chain couples TRBV20-1 to TRBJ2-7; 14 nucleotides agree with TRBD2. Per the germline V gene, CDR1 is DFQATT and CDR2 is SNEGSKA (reference sequence). CDR3 size: 17 residues. The CDR3 region is CSARAGQGTSGSKEQCF. For the CDR3, the DNA is TGCAGTGCTCGGGCGGGACAGGGGACTAGCGGGAGTAAAGAGCAGTGCTTC.

This clone was seen repeatedly, ten times or more. The gene calls are TRBV3-1 and TRBJ2-7; 11 bases are shared with TRBD2. Per the germline V gene, CDR1 is LGHDT and CDR2 is YNNKEL (reference sequence). With V trimmed by 5 bases and J by 9 bases, 9 bases remained unmatched. The CDR3 runs 14 residues. This chain's CDR3 is CASSARLAGRRQYF. The CDR3 DNA reads TGTGCCAGCAGCGCGCGACTAGCGGGACGTCGGCAGTACTTC.

This clone was seen a few times. The chain links TRBV27 to TRBJ2-3, with D uncertain. The CDR3 sequence is 15 residues long. Per the germline V gene, CDR1 is MNHEY and CDR2 is SMNVEV (reference sequence). Trimming pared 5 bases from V and 3 bases from J, leaving 15 bases between. CDR3 residues: CASSLRLVATDTQYF. The CDR3 bases are TGTGCCAGCAGTCTCCGGTTGGTAGCAACAGATACGCAGTATTTT.

This clone was seen a few times. This may stem from a read error, because a much larger clone lies one nucleotide away. The chain has TRBV3-1 and TRBJ2-4, with 11 nucleotides matching TRBD2. Matching the DNA end better, TRBJ2-1 makes the J call doubtful. Germline V CDR1 and CDR2: LGHDT, YNNKEL (reference sequence). The CDR3 loop spans 14 amino acids. CDR3 region: CASSARLAGGEQFF. The CDR3 nucleotides are TGTGCCAGCAGCGCGCGGTTAGCGGGAGGGGAGCAGTTCTTC.

This clone has ten or more counts. J is TRBJ2-2 and V is TRBV28, with D tentatively TRBD2 (5 bases). From germline, CDR1 is MDHEN and CDR2 SYDVKM. This CDR3 has 15 amino acids. The V end was cut by 11 bases, the J end by 6 bases, with 22 bases between. The CDR3, as DNA: TGTGCCTCCGGGCGGGTCCAAGTTGGTTCCGGGGAGCTGTTTTTT. Protein product: CASGRVQVGSGELFF.

The chain recombines TRBV20-1 with TRBJ2-5; no reliable D call. Trimming shortened V by 2 bases and J by 2 bases, and 15 bases separated the two germline ends. Germline V gene data show CDR1 as DFQATT and CDR2 as SNEGSKA (reference sequence). CDR3 length: 15 amino acids. The CDR3 DNA is TGCAGTGCTAGATACGCCTTTACTACTCAAGAGACCCAGTACTTC. The encoded protein is CSARYAFTTQETQYF.

Many counts were recorded for this clone. The CDR3 nucleotides read TGTGCCAGCAGCCGGACGGATCCGAACACCGGGGAGCTGTTTTTT. Its protein product is CASSRTDPNTGELFF. The chain recombines TRBV7-9 with TRBJ2-2; D is undetermined. Trimming left V 5 bases short and J 0 bases short, with 10 bases between. Germline CDR1 is SEHNR and CDR2 is FQNEAQ (reference sequence). The CDR3 spans 15 residues.

This clone was detected ten times or more. The rearrangement joins TRBV29-1 to TRBJ2-7; either TRBD1 or TRBD2 may fit D (6 bases each). The CDR3 is made up of 11 amino acids. Germline V gene data show CDR1 as SQVTM and CDR2 as ANQGSEA. Trimming removed 6 bases from V and 3 bases from J, with 9 bases in between. CDR3 nucleotide sequence: TGCAGCGTGAGGGGGGTCTACGAGCAGTACTTC. It codes for CSVRGVYEQYF.

This CDR3 reads CASSLEVTYEQYF. CDR3 DNA: TGTGCCAGCAGTTTGGAAGTGACCTACGAGCAGTACTTC. The chain combines TRBV28 with TRBJ2-7, with unresolved D. Germline values: CDR1 MDHEN, CDR2 SYDVKM. The CDR3 spans 13 residues. The V and J ends lost 3 bases and 2 bases respectively, with 8 bases between them.

This clone was observed many times. This chain joins TRBV24-1 and TRBJ2-5; a weak D match, TRBD1 (5 bases). The germline V and J ends were trimmed by 3 bases and 3 bases, with 7 bases remaining between them. CDR3 size: 13 residues. The germline V gene encodes CDR1 KGHDR and CDR2 SFDVKD. CDR3 sequence reads: CATSDGREETQYF. As DNA, the CDR3 is TGTGCCACCAGTGATGGCAGGGAAGAGACCCAGTACTTC.

In its sample, this clone was seen a few times. The rearrangement uses TRBV6-1 and TRBJ1-2, with D unclear. Germline CDR1 and CDR2: MNHNS and SASEGT. Trimming pared 2 bases from V and 4 bases from J, leaving 8 bases between. This CDR3 comprises 13 residues. CDR3 residues: CASSETGSYGYTF. The CDR3 DNA reads as TGTGCCAGCAGTGAAACGGGGAGCTATGGCTACACCTTC.

The chain is built from TRBV28 and TRBJ2-7; D unresolved. V was shortened by 10 bases and J by 4 bases, with 14 bases between the two germline ends. Germline CDR1 is MDHEN and CDR2 is SYDVKM. The CDR3 spans 12 residues. The CDR3 is CAINVIPYEQYF. CDR3 nucleotide sequence: TGTGCCATCAACGTTATCCCTTACGAGCAGTACTTC.

V usage is TRBV11-2 and J usage is TRBJ2-1; D is perhaps TRBD1 (6 bases). CDR1 is SGHAT and CDR2 is FQNNGV in the germline V gene. This CDR3 has 15 residues. The V gene lost 1 base and the J gene lost 7 bases, with 14 bases spanning the gap. The CDR3 protein is CASSLVGHLSNEQFF. The DNA for the CDR3 is TGTGCCAGCAGCTTAGTGGGACACCTCTCAAATGAGCAGTTCTTC.